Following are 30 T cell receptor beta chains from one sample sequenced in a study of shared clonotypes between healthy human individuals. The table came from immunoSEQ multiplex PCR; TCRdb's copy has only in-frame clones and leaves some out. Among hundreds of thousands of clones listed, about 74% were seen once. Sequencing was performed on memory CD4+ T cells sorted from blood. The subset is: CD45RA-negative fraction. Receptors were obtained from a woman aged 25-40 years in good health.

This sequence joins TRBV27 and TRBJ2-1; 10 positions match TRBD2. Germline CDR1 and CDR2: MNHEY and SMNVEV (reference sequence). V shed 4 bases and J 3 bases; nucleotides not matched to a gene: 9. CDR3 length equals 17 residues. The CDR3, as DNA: TGTGCCAGCAGTTCGAGGACTAGCGGCATACTCTACAATGAGCAGTTCTTC. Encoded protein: CASSSRTSGILYNEQFF.

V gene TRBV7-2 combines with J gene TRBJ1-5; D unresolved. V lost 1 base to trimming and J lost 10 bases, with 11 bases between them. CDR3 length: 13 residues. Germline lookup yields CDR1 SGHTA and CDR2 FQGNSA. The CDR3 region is CASSLDFGNPQHF. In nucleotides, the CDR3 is TGTGCCAGCAGCTTAGATTTTGGTAACCCCCAGCATTTT.

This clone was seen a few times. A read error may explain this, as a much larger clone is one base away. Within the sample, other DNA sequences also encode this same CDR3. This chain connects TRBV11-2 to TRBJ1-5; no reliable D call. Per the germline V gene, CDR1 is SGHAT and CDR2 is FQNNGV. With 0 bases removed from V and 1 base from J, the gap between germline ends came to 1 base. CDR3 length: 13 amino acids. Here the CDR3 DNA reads TGTGCCAGCAGCTTAGACAGCAATCAGCCCCAGCATTTT. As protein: CASSLDSNQPQHF.

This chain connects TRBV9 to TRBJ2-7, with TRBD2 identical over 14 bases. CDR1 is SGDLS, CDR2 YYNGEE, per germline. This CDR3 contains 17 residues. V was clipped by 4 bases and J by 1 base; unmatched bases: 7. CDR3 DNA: TGTGCCAGCAGCCCAGGACTAGCGGGGGGTGTATCCTACGAGCAGTACTTC. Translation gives CASSPGLAGGVSYEQYF.

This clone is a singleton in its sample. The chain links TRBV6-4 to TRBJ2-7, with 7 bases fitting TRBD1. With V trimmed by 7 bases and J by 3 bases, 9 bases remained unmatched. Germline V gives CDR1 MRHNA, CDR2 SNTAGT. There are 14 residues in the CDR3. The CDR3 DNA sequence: TGTGCCAGCAAATATGACAGGGAGAACTACGAGCAGTACTTC. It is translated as CASKYDRENYEQYF.

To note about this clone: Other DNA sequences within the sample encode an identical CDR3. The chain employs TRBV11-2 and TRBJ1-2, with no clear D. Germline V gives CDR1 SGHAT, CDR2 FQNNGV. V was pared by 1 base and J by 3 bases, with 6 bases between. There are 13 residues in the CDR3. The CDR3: CASSLGSDYGYTF. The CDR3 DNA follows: TGTGCCAGCAGCTTAGGGAGCGACTATGGCTACACCTTC.

CDR3: CAISGVLTDTQYF. The CDR3 DNA is TGTGCCATCAGTGGGGTCCTCACAGATACGCAGTATTTT. The gene calls are TRBV10-3 and TRBJ2-3; D is uncertain. Germline-derived CDR1 and CDR2 are ENHRY and SYGVKD. V lost 4 bases, J lost 2 bases, and 7 bases lay in between. This CDR3 region has 13 residues.

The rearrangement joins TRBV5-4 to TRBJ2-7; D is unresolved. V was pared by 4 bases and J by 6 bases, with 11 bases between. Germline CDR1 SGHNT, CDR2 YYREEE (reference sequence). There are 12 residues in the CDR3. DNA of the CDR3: TGTGCCAGCAGCCAAGTTGGCCGCGAGCAGTACTTC. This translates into CASSQVGREQYF.

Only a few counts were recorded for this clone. The CDR3 sequence: CSARTGGFF. The DNA of the CDR3 is TGCAGTGCAAGGACTGGGGGGTTCTTC. This rearrangement joins TRBV20-1 to TRBJ2-1; D is tentatively TRBD1 or TRBD2 (5 bases each). V was clipped by 6 bases and J by 15 bases, with 12 bases between them. The CDR3 runs to 9 residues. From germline, CDR1 is DFQATT and CDR2 SNEGSKA (reference sequence).

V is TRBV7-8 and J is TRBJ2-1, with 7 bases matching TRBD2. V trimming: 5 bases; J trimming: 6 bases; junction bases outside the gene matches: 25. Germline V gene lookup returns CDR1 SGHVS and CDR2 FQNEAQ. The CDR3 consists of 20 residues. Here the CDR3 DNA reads TGTGCCAGCAGCCCCGGGGGTTGGGGACTAACTCCGACCGCCTCCAATGAGCAGTTCTTC. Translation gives CASSPGGWGLTPTASNEQFF.

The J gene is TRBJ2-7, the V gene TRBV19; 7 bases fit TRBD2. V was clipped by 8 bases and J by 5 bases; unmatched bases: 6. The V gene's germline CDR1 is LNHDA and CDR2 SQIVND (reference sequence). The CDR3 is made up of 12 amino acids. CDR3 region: CASRGSGDEQYF. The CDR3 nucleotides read TGTGCCAGTCGAGGGAGCGGGGACGAGCAGTACTTC.

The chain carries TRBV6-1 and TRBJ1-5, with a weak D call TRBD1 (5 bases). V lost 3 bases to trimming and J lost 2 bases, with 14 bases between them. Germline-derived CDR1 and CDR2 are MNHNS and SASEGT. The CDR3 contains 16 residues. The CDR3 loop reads CASSEGYRGGNQPQHF. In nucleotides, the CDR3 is TGTGCCAGCAGTGAGGGGTATAGGGGCGGCAATCAGCCCCAGCATTTT.

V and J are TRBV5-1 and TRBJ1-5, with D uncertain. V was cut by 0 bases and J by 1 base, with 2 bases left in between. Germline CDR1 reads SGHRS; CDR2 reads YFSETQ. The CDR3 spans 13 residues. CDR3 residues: CASSLESNQPQHF. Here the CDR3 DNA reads TGCGCCAGCAGCTTGGAGAGCAATCAGCCCCAGCATTTT.

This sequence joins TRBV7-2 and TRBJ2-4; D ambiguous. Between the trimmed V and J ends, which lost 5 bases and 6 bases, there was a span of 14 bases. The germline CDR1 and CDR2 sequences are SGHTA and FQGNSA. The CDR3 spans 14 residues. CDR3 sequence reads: CASSGDPAGNIQYF. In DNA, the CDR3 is TGTGCCAGCAGCGGTGACCCCGCAGGAAACATTCAGTACTTC.

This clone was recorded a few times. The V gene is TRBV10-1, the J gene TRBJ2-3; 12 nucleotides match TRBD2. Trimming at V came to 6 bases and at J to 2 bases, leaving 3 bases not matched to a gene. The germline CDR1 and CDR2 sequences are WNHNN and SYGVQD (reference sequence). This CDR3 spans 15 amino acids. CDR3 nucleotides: TGCGCCAGCAGGTCTAGCGGGAGGGACACAGATACGCAGTATTTT. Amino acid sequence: CASRSSGRDTDTQYF.

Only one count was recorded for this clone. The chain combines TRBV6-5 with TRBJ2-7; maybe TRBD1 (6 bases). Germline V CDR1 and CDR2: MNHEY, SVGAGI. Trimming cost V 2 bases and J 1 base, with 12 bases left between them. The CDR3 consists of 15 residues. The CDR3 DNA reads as TGTGCCAGCAGTTACGTCTCCCAGGGGTCCTACGAGCAGTACTTC. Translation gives CASSYVSQGSYEQYF.

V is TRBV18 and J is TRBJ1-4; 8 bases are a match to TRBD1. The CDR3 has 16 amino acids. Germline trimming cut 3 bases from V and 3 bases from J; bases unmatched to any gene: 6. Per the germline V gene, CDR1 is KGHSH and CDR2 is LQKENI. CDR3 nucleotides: TGTGCCAGCTCACCCCCGACAGGGGCGGCTAATGAAAAACTGTTTTTT. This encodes CASSPPTGAANEKLFF. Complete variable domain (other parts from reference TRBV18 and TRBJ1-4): NAGVMQNPRHLVRRRGQEARLRCSPMKGHSHVYWYRQLPEEGLKFMVYLQKENIIDESGMPKERFSAEFPKEGPSILRIQQVVRGDSAAYFCASSPPTGAANEKLFFGSGTQLSVL.

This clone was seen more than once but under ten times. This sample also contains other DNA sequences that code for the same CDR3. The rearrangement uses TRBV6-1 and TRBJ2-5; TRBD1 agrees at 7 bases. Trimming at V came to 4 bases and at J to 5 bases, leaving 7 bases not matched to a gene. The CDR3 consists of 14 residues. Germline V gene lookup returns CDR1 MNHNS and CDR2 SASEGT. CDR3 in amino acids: CASSGTGGVETQYF. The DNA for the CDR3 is TGTGCCAGCAGTGGGACAGGAGGCGTCGAGACCCAGTACTTC.

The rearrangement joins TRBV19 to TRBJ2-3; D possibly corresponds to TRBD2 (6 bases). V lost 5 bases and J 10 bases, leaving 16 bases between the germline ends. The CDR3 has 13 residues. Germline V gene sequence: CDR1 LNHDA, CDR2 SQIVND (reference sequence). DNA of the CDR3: TGTGCCAGTAGTGCGGGGCCGATGAAGGCGCAGTATTTT. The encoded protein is CASSAGPMKAQYF.

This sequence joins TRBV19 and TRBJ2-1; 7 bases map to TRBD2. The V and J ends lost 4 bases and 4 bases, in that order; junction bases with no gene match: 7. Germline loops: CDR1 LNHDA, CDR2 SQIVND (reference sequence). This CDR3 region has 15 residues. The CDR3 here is CASSTSSGRYNEQFF. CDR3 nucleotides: TGTGCCAGTAGTACATCTAGCGGCAGGTACAATGAGCAGTTCTTC.

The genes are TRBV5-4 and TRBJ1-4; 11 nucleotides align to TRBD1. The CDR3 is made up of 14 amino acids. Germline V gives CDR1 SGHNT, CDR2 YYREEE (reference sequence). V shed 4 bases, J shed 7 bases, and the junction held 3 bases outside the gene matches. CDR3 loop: CASSKDRGREKLFF. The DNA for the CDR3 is TGTGCCAGCAGCAAGGACAGGGGGCGTGAAAAACTGTTTTTT.

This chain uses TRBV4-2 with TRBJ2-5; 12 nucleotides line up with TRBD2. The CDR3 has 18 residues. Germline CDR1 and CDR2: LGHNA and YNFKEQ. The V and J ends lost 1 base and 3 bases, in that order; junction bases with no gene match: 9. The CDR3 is CASSQVPGLAGIEETQYF. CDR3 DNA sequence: TGTGCCAGCAGCCAAGTTCCCGGACTAGCGGGGATTGAAGAGACCCAGTACTTC.

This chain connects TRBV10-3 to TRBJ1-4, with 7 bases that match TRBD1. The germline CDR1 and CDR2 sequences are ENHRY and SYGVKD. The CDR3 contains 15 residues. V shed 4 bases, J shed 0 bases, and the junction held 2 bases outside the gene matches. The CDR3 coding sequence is TGTGCCATCAGTGCAGGGACAGCAACTAATGAAAAACTGTTTTTT. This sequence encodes CAISAGTATNEKLFF.

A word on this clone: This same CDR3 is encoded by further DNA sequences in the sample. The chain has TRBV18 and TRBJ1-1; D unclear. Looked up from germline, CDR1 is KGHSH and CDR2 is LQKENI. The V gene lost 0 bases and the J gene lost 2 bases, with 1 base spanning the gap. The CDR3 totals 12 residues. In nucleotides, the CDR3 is TGTGCCAGCTCACCACCTAACACTGAAGCTTTCTTT. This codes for CASSPPNTEAFF.

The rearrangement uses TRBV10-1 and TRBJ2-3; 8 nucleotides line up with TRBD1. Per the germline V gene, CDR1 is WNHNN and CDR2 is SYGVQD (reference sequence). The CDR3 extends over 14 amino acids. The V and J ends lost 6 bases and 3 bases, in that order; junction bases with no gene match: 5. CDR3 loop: CASRKDRVTDTQYF. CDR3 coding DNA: TGCGCCAGCAGAAAGGACAGGGTGACAGATACGCAGTATTTT.

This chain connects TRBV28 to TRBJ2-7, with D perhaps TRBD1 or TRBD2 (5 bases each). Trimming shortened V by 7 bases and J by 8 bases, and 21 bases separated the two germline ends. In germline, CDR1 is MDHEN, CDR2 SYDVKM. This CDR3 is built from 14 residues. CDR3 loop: CASTTGTMNAKQYF. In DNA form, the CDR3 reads TGTGCCAGCACAACCGGGACCATGAACGCCAAGCAGTACTTC.

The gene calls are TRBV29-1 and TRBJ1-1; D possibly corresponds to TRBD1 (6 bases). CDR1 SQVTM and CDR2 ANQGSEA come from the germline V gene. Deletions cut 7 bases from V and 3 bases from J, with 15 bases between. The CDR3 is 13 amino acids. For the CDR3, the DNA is TGCAGCGCCACCCACAGGGCAGACACTGAAGCTTTCTTT. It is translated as CSATHRADTEAFF.

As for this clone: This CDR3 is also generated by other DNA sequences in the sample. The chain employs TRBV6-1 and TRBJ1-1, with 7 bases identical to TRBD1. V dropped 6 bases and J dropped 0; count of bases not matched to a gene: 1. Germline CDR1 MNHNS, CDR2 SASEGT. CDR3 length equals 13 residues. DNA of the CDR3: TGTGCCAGCAGGCAGGGGGTGAACACTGAAGCTTTCTTT. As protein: CASRQGVNTEAFF.

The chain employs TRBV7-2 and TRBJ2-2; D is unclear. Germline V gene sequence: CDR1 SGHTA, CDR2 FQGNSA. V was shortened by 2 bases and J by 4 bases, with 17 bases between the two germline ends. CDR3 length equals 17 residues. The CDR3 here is CASSLFMWGSGTGELFF. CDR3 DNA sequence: TGTGCCAGCAGCTTATTTATGTGGGGTTCGGGCACCGGGGAGCTGTTTTTT.

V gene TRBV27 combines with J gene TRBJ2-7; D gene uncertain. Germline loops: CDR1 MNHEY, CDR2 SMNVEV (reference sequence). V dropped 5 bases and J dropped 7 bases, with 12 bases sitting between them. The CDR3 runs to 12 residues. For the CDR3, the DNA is TGTGCCAGCAGTAAGGCCTGGGGAGAGCAGTACTTC. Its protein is CASSKAWGEQYF.